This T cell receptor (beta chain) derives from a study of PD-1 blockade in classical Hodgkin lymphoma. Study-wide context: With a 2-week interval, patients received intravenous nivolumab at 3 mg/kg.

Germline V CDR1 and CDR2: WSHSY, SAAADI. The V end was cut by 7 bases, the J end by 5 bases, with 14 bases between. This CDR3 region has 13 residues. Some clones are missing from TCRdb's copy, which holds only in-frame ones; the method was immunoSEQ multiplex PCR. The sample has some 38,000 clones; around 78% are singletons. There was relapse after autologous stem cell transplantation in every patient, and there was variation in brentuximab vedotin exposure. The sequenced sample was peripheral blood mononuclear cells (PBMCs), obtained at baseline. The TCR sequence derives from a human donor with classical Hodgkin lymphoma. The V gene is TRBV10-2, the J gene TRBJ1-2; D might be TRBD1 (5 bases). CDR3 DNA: TGCGCCAGCAAGCTTACAGGCGGTTATGGCTACACCTTC. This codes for CASKLTGGYGYTF.